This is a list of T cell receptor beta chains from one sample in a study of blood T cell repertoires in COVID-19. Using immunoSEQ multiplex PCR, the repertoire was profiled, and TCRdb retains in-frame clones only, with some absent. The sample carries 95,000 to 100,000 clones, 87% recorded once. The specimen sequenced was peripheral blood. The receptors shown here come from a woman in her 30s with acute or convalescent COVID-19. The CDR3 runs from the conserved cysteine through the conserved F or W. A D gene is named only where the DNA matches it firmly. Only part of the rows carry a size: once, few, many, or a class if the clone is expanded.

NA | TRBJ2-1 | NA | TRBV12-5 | CASGSAGINEQFF | TGTGCTAGTGGTTCGGCGGGGATCAATGAGCAGTTCTTC
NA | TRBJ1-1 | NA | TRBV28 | CASRDGGDLNTEAFF | TGTGCCAGCAGGGACGGGGGGGACCTGAACACTGAAGCTTTCTTT
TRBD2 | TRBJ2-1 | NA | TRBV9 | CASSLGTSGGPLHEQFF | TGTGCCAGCAGCCTCGGGACTAGCGGGGGCCCCCTACATGAGCAGTTCTTC
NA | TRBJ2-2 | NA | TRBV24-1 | CATSGGLTGELFF | TGTGCCACCAGTGGAGGCCTAACCGGGGAGCTGTTTTTT
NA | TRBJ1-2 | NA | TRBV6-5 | CASSSTVNYGYTF | TGTGCCAGCAGTTCCACAGTTAACTATGGCTACACCTTC
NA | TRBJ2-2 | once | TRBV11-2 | CASSPNPQGMRSGELFF | TGTGCCAGCAGCCCCAACCCCCAGGGTATGAGGTCCGGGGAGCTGTTTTTT
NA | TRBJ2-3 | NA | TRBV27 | CASSSKPSGLSQYF | TGTGCCAGCAGTTCGAAACCATCAGGCCTATCGCAGTATTTT
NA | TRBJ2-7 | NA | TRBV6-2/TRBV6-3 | CASSFIQALPYEQYF | TGTGCCAGCAGTTTTATACAGGCCCTTCCCTACGAGCAGTACTTC
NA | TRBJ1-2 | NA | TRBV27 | CASSPSGVGYTF | TGTGCCAGCAGTCCCTCGGGGGTGGGCTACACCTTC
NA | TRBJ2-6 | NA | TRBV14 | CASSQGASGANVLTF | TGTGCCAGCAGCCAGGGGGCGTCTGGGGCCAACGTCCTGACTTTC
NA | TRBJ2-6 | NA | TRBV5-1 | CASSSLTGDDSSGANVLTF | TGCGCCAGCAGCTCACTGACGGGGGACGATTCCTCTGGGGCCAACGTCCTGACTTTC
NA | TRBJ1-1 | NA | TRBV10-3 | CAIRAGTTNTEAFF | TGTGCCATCAGAGCCGGGACAACGAACACTGAAGCTTTCTTT
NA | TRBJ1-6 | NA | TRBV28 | CASSSSGGQGNSPLHF | TGTGCCAGCAGTTCGTCCGGGGGGCAGGGTAACTCACCCCTCCACTTT
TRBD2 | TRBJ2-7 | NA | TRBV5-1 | CASSLWVGLADYEQYF | TGCGCCAGCAGCTTGTGGGTGGGACTAGCGGACTACGAGCAGTACTTC
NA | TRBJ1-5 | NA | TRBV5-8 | CASTRTDWASNQPQHF | TGTGCCAGCACCCGGACAGATTGGGCGAGCAATCAGCCCCAGCATTTT
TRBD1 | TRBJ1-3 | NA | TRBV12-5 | CASGLAPGQGNTIYF | TGTGCTAGTGGTTTGGCCCCGGGACAGGGAAACACCATATATTTT
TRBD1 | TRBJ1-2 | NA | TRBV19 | CASSALPRTGIYGYTF | TGTGCCAGTAGTGCACTTCCCCGGACAGGGATCTATGGCTACACCTTC
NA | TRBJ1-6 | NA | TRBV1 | CTSSQVCGTGIPLAPLHF | TGCACCAGCAGCCAAGTCTGTGGGACAGGGATCCCCCTAGCACCCCTCCACTTT
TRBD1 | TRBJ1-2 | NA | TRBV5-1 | CASSLAGGSILYGYTF | TGCGCCAGCAGCTTGGCAGGGGGGAGTATCCTCTATGGCTACACCTTC
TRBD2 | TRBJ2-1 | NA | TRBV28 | CASRPTSLEQFF | TGTGCCAGCAGGCCGACTAGCCTTGAGCAGTTCTTC
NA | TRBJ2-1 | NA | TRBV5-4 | CASSLVDGSNEQFF | TGTGCCAGCAGCTTGGTTGACGGGAGTAATGAGCAGTTCTTC
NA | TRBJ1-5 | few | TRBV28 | CASRAGLVDQPQHF | TGTGCCAGCAGGGCAGGGTTAGTGGATCAGCCCCAGCATTTT